The 5 T cell receptor beta chains below all came from one sample that was sequenced in a study of blood T cell repertoires in COVID-19. The data were produced by immunoSEQ multiplex PCR, yet TCRdb's version contains in-frame clones alone and is incomplete. The data show about 200,000 clones, 70% to 90% seen once. The sequencing sample was made of peripheral blood. The receptors stem from a middle-aged man with COVID-19, enrolled during active disease.

The chain joins TRBV30 to TRBJ2-5; the D gene is possibly TRBD1 (5 bases). Between the trimmed V and J ends, which lost 2 bases and 4 bases, there was a span of 8 bases. CDR3 length: 12 amino acids. Germline V gives CDR1 GTSNPN, CDR2 SVGIG (reference sequence). The CDR3 spells CAWSPQVETQYF. CDR3 sequence (DNA): TGTGCCTGGAGTCCACAGGTAGAGACCCAGTACTTC.

The V call is TRBV3-1 (or the pseudogene TRBV3-2), the J call TRBJ1-1; no reliable D call. This CDR3 is 15 amino acids long. CDR1 and CDR2 from the germline V gene are LGHDT and YNNKEL (reference sequence). Deletions cut 0 bases from V and 0 bases from J, with 8 bases between. CDR3: CASSQDGNMNTEAFF. The CDR3, as DNA: TGTGCCAGCAGCCAAGATGGCAATATGAACACTGAAGCTTTCTTT.

The chain is built from TRBV28 and TRBJ1-3; D is possibly TRBD1 (6 bases). The germline V and J ends were trimmed by 7 bases and 3 bases, with 10 bases remaining between them. Germline values: CDR1 MDHEN, CDR2 SYDVKM. This CDR3 is 13 amino acids long. CDR3 DNA sequence: TGTGCCAGCATACAGGGTCGTGGAAACACCATATATTTT. This sequence encodes CASIQGRGNTIYF. Full variable domain (remainder filled in from reference TRBV28 and TRBJ1-3): DVKVTQSSRYLVKRTGEKVFLECVQDMDHENMFWYRQDPGLGLRLIYFSYDVKMKEKGDIPEGYSVSREKKERFSLILESASTNQTSMYLCASIQGRGNTIYFGEGSWLTVV.

This rearrangement joins TRBV11-1 to TRBJ2-7, with 9 bases that match TRBD2. CDR1 and CDR2 from the germline V gene are SGHAT and FQDESV (reference sequence). The V and J ends lost 4 bases and 2 bases, in that order; junction bases with no gene match: 6. The CDR3 is 15 amino acids. CDR3 loop: CASSSPSGETYEQYF. DNA of the CDR3: TGTGCCAGCAGCTCCCCTAGCGGGGAGACCTACGAGCAGTACTTC.

The V call is TRBV19, the J call TRBJ2-3; 12 nucleotides align to TRBD2. This CDR3 spans 17 amino acids. J was trimmed by 0 bases and V by 5 bases; bases with no gene match: 6. The germline CDR1 and CDR2 sequences are LNHDA and SQIVND (reference sequence). Here the CDR3 DNA reads TGTGCCAGTAGTTCCCAAGGACTAGCGGGGAGCACAGATACGCAGTATTTT. Translated: CASSSQGLAGSTDTQYF.